This T cell receptor (beta chain) appears in the sequencing data of a study of post-analysis software for immune sequencing data. Notes on the study in general: Patients with multiple sclerosis recorded significantly lower normalized Chao1 diversity than controls, the study found. Among roughly 5 TRBV segments more frequent in patients than controls were TRBV5-6, TRBV5-1 and TRBV20-1. F-measure co-clustering was strong for batch-matched samples.

After removal of 0 bases from V and 2 bases from J, the junction contained 10 bases not matched to a gene. The length of the CDR3 is 17 residues. In germline, CDR1 is MNHEY, CDR2 SVGAGI. Each TCR beta cDNA library carried unique molecular identifiers. From the PCR reads, TCRdb called clonotypes with MiXCR, one entry per CDR3 protein. The data show about 540,000 distinct CDR3 sequences, with under 40% seen just once and around 6% held by the top ten. This clonotype has more than one count but fewer than ten. Its target is not known. Sequencing was carried out using blood. The sequence derives from a girl aged 2-17 years with multiple sclerosis. The chain employs TRBV6-5 and TRBJ2-7; 7 bases match TRBD2. The CDR3 sequence is CASSYSISLADAYEQYF. The CDR3 DNA is TGTGCCAGCAGTTACTCGATATCCCTAGCGGATGCCTACGAGCAGTACTTC.